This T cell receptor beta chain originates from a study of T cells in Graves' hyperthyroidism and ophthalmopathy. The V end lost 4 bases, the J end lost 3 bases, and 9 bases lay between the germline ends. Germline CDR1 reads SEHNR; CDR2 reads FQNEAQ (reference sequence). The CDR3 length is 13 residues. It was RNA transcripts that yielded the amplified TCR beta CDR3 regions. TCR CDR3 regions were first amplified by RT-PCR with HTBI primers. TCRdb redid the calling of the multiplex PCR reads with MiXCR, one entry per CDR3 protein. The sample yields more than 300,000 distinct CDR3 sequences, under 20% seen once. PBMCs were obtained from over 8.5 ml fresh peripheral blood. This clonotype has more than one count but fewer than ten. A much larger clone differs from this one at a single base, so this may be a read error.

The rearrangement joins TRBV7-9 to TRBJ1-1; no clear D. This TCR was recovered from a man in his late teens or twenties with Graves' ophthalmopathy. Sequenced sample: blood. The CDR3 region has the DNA TGTGCCAGCAGCTCGAGCCTCTACACTGAAGCTTTCTTT. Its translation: CASSSSLYTEAFF.